This T cell receptor beta chain was sequenced for a study of OX40 agonist ivuxolimab in advanced cancers. CDR1 is LNHDA, CDR2 SQIVND, per germline (reference sequence). This CDR3 has 15 amino acids. The V gene end was trimmed by 3 bases and the J gene end by 0 bases; junction bases not matched to a gene: 2. Clones were sequenced by immunoSEQ multiplex PCR, and TCRdb holds only the in-frame ones, with some missing. The table includes about 97,000 clones, 80% to 90% detected once. Study conclusions and caveats: Dosing at 0.1 to 3.0 mg/kg was accompanied by clonal expansion of CD4+ and CD8+ blood T cells by week 6.

With respect to this clone: Its target is not known.

The TCR comes from an adult with an advanced solid tumor such as melanoma, head and neck, liver or kidney cancer. The material sequenced was CD4+ or CD8+ T cells sorted from blood, taken in a trial of the OX40 agonist ivuxolimab. The V call is TRBV19, the J call TRBJ2-7; 10 nucleotides agree with TRBD1. CDR3 DNA: TGTGCCAGTAGTATGACAGGGGGCTACTCCTACGAGCAGTACTTC. Translation: CASSMTGGYSYEQYF.